This T cell receptor (beta chain) was captured in a study of cytotoxic CD8 clonotypes in ibrutinib-treated CLL. CDR1 and CDR2 from the germline V gene are MNHEY and SMNVEV (reference sequence). The CDR3 has 13 residues. Losses at the gene ends were 4 bases for V and 5 bases for J; bases not matched to a gene: 5. Generated by immunoSEQ multiplex PCR, the TCRdb table keeps only in-frame clones and is missing some. This sample has 140,000 or so clones, with around 80% found just once. The V gene is TRBV27, the J gene TRBJ2-7; 7 bases match TRBD2. The sequence derives from a human donor with chronic lymphocytic leukemia. Sequences were derived from PBMCs, sampled after 12 months of ibrutinib treatment. The CDR3 is CASSSREAHEQYF. CDR3 nucleotide sequence: TGTGCCAGCAGTTCTCGGGAGGCCCACGAGCAGTACTTC.